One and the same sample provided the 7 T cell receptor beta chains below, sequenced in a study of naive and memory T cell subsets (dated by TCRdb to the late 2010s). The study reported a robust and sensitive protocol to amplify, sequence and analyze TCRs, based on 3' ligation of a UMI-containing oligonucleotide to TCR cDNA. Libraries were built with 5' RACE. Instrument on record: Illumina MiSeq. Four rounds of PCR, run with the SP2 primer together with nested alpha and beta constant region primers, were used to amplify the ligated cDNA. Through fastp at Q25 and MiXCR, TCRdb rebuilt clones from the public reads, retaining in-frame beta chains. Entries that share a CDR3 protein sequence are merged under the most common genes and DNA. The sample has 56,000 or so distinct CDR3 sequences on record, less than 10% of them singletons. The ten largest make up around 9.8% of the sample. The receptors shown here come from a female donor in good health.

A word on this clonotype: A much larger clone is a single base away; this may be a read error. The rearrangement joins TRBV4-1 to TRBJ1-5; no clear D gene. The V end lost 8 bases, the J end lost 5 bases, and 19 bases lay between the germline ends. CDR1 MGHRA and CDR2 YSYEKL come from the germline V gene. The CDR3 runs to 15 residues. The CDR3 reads CASGYGPALDQPQHF. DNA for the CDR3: TGCGCCAGCGGGTACGGCCCGGCCCTCGATCAGCCCCAGCATTTT.

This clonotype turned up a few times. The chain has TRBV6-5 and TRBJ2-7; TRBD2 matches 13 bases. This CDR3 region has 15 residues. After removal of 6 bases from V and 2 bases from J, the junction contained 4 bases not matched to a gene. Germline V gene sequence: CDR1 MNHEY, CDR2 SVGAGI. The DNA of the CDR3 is TGTGCCAGCAGCACTAGCGGGGGGGCTACCTACGAGCAGTACTTC. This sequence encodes CASSTSGGATYEQYF.

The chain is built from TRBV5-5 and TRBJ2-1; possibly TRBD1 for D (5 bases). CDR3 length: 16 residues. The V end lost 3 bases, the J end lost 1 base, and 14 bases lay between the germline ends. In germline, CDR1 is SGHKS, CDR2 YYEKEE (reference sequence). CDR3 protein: CASSSLGAPSYNEQFF. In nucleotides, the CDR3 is TGTGCCAGCAGCTCCTTAGGGGCGCCATCCTACAATGAGCAGTTCTTC.

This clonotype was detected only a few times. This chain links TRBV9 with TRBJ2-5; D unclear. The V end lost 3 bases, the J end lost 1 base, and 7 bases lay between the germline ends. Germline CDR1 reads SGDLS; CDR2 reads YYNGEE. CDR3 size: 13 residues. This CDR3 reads CASSGLTQETQYF. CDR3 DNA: TGTGCCAGCAGCGGACTCACCCAAGAGACCCAGTACTTC.

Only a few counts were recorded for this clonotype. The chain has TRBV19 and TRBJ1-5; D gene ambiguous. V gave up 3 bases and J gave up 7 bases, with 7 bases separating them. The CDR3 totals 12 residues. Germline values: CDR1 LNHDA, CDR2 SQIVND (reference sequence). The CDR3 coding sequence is TGTGCCAGTAGTATTAACTGGCAGCCCCAGCATTTT. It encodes CASSINWQPQHF.

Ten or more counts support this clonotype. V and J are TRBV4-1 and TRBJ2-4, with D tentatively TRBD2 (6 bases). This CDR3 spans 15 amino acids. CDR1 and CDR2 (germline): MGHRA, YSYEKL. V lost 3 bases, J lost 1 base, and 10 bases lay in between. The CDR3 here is CASSQTGLAKNIQYF. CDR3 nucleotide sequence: TGCGCCAGCAGCCAGACGGGACTGGCCAAAAACATTCAGTACTTC.

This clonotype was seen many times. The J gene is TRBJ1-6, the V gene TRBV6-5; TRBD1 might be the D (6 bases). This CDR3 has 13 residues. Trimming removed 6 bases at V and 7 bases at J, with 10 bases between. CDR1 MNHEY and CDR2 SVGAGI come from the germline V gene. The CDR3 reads CASRWTDNSPLHF. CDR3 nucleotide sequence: TGTGCCAGCAGGTGGACAGACAATTCACCCCTCCACTTT.